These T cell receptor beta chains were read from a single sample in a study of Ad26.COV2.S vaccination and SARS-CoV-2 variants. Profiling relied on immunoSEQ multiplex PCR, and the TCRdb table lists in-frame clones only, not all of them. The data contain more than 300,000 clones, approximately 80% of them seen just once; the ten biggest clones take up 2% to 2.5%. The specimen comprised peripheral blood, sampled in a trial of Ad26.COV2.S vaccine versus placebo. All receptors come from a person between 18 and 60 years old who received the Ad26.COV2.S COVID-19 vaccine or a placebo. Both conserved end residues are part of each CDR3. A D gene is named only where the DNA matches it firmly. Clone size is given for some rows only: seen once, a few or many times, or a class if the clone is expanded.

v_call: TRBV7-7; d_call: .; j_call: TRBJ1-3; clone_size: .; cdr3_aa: CASSSNLAASGNTIYF; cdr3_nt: TGTGCCAGCAGCTCAAATTTGGCGGCCTCTGGAAACACCATATATTTT
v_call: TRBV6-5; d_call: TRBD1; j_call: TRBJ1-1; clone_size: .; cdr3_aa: CASQGAGNTEAFF; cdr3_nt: TGTGCCAGCCAGGGGGCTGGGAACACTGAAGCTTTCTTT
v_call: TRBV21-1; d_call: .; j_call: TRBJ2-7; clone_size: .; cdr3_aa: CASSKDRAFPCEQYF; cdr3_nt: TGTGCCAGCAGCAAGGACAGGGCGTTTCCCTGCGAGCAGTACTTC
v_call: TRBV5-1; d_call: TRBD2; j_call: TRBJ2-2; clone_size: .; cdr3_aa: CASSLGLAGTGELFF; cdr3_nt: TGCGCCAGCAGCTTGGGACTAGCGGGGACCGGGGAGCTGTTTTTT
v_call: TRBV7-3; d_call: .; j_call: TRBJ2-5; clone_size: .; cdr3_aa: CASSFSGGGETQYF; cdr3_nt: TGTGCCAGCAGCTTTTCTGGGGGCGGAGAGACCCAGTACTTC
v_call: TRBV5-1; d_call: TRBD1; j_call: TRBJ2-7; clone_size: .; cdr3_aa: CASSLAGTGGNEQYF; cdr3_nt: TGCGCCAGCAGCTTGGCCGGGACAGGGGGCAACGAGCAGTACTTC
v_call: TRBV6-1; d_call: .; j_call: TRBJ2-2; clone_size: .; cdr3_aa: CASSVPQGLNTGELFF; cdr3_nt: TGTGCCAGCAGTGTCCCTCAGGGCCTAAACACCGGGGAGCTGTTTTTT
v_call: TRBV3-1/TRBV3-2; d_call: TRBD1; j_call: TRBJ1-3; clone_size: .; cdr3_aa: CASSPGQANTIYF; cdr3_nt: TGTGCCAGCAGCCCCGGACAGGCGAACACCATATATTTT
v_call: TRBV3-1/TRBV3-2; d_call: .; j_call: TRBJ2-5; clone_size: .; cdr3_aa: CASSQNQPKETQYF; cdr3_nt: TGTGCCAGCAGCCAAAATCAACCAAAAGAGACCCAGTACTTC
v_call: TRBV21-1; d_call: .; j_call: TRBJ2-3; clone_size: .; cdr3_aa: CASSKEVAGGAILAQDTDTQYF; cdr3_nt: .
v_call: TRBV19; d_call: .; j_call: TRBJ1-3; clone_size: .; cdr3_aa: CASRGDHAKDSGNTIYF; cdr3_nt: TGTGCCAGTAGAGGGGACCACGCGAAGGACTCTGGAAACACCATATATTTT
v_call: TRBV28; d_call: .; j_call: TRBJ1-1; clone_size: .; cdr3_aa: CASSPTSLRGTEAFF; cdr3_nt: TGTGCCAGCAGTCCCACATCCCTTCGGGGCACTGAAGCTTTCTTT
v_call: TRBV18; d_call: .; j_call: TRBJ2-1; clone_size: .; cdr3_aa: CASSPPSTPRNEQFF; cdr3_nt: TGTGCCAGCTCACCACCGTCTACCCCCCGCAATGAGCAGTTCTTC
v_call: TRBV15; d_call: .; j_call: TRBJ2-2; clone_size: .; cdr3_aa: CATSREVEGTGELFF; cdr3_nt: TGTGCCACCAGCAGAGAGGTAGAAGGCACCGGGGAGCTGTTTTTT
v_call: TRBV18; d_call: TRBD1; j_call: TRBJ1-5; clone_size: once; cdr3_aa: CASSLTMTGKDNQPQHF; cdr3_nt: TGTGCCAGCTCATTAACTATGACAGGGAAAGACAATCAGCCCCAGCATTTT
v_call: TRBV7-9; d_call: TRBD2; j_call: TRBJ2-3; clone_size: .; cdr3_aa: CASSLGGGGITDTQYF; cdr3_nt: TGTGCCAGCAGCTTAGGGGGCGGGGGGATTACAGATACGCAGTATTTT
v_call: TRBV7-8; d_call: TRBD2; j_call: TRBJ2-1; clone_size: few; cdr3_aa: CASSLESSGGRTQFF; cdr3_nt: TGTGCCAGCAGCTTAGAGTCTAGCGGGGGTAGAACGCAGTTCTTC
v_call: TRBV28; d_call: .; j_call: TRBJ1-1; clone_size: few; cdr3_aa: CASSRDIGAFF; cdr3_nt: TGTGCCAGCAGCCGGGACATTGGGGCTTTCTTT